This TCR beta chain was identified in a study of T cells in Graves' hyperthyroidism and ophthalmopathy. Trimming took off 0 bases at V and 1 base at J, with 9 bases between the two ends. The CDR3 is 15 amino acids. Germline CDR1 and CDR2: SGHVS and FNYEAQ. This clonotype was detected many times. RNA transcripts gave rise to amplified TCR beta CDR3 regions. First-round RT-PCR of the TCR CDR3 relied on the HTBI primer set. MiXCR, applied by TCRdb to the multiplex PCR reads, yields one record per CDR3 protein. The sample has 650,000 to 700,000 distinct CDR3 sequences, around a sixth seen once. The specimen sequenced was blood. The sequence came from a man over 45 with Graves' hyperthyroidism. The V gene is TRBV7-6, the J gene TRBJ1-1; possible D gene TRBD1, 6 bases. The CDR3: CASSLAGRGNTEAFF. DNA of the CDR3: TGTGCCAGCAGCTTAGCTGGCAGGGGGAACACTGAAGCTTTCTTT.